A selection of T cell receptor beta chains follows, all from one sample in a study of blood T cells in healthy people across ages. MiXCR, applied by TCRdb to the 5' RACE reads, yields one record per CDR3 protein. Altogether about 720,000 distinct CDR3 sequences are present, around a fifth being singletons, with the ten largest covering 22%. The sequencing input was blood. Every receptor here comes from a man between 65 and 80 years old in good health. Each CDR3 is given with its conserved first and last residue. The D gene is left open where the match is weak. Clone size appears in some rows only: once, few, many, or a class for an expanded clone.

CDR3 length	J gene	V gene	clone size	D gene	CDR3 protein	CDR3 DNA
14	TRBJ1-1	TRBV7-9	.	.	CASTPGRQNTEAFF	TGTGCCAGCACACCGGGGCGGCAGAACACTGAAGCTTTCTTT
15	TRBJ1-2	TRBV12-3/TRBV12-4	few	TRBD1	CASSLQGARYYGYTF	TGTGCCAGCAGTCTGCAGGGGGCGCGGTATTATGGCTACACCTTC
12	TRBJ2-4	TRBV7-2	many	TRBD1	CASGQVKNIQYF	TGTGCCAGCGGACAGGTTAAAAACATTCAGTACTTC
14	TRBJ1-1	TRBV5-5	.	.	CASAGELGNTEAFF	TGTGCCAGCGCCGGGGAATTAGGGAACACTGAAGCTTTCTTT
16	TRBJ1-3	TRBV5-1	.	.	CASSRLEGSSGNTIYF	TGCGCCAGCAGCCGCCTGGAAGGATCCTCTGGAAACACCATATATTTT
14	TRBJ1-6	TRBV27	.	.	CASSKARADSPLHF	TGTGCCAGCAGTAAAGCGAGGGCTGATTCACCCCTCCACTTT
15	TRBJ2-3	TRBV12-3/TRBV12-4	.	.	CASSPGRGGTDTQYF	TGTGCCAGCAGTCCTGGCAGGGGGGGCACAGATACGCAGTATTTT
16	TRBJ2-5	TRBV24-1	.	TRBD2	CATSDFRGPGGETQYF	TGTGCCACCAGTGATTTCCGCGGACCGGGAGGAGAGACCCAGTACTTC
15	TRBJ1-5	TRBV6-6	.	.	CASMMASYSNQPQHF	TGTGCCAGCATGATGGCGTCATATAGCAATCAGCCCCAGCATTTT
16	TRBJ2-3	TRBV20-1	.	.	CSARRQVFRGTDTQYF	TGCAGTGCTAGACGACAAGTTTTTCGGGGCACAGATACGCAGTATTTT
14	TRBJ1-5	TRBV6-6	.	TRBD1	CASWRQGSNQPQHF	TGTGCCAGCTGGCGACAGGGGAGTAATCAGCCCCAGCATTTT
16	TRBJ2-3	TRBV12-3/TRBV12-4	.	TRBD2	CASSFITSGRIDTQYF	TGTGCCAGCAGTTTTATCACTAGCGGGAGGATCGATACGCAGTATTTT
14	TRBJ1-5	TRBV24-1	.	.	CATSGGLRNQPQHF	TGTGCCACCTCCGGAGGGCTTCGAAATCAGCCCCAGCATTTT
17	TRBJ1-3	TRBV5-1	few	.	CASSLVGAQEAGNTIYF	TGCGCCAGCAGCTTGGTGGGGGCACAGGAGGCTGGAAACACCATATATTTT
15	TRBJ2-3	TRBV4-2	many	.	CASSQEIGGGDTQYF	TGTGCCAGCAGCCAAGAAATTGGGGGAGGAGATACGCAGTATTTT
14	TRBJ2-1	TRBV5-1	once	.	CASSFRAPFNEQFF	TGCGCCAGCAGCTTCCGGGCTCCCTTCAATGAGCAGTTCTTC
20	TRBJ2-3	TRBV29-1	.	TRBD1	CSVERDPGGTGLGGTDTQYF	TGCAGCGTTGAACGGGACCCTGGGGGGACAGGGTTAGGTGGTACAGATACGCAGTATTTT
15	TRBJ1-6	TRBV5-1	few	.	CASSERGGRDSPLHF	TGCGCCAGCAGCGAGAGGGGGGGACGGGATTCACCCCTCCACTTT
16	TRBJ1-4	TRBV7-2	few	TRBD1	CASSLVSTGGREKLFF	TGTGCCAGCAGCTTAGTGTCAACAGGGGGACGGGAAAAACTGTTTTTT
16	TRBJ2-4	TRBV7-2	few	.	CASSLRGDLAKNIQYF	TGTGCCAGCAGCTTAAGGGGGGATCTAGCCAAAAACATTCAGTACTTC
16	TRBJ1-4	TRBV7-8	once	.	CASSPRTPSANEKLFF	TGTGCCAGCAGCCCACGGACACCTTCTGCTAATGAAAAACTGTTTTTT
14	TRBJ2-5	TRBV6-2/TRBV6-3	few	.	CASSITGSGETQYF	TGTGCCAGCAGCATAACAGGGTCGGGAGAGACCCAGTACTTC
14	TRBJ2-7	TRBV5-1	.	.	CASSLGGRENEQYF	TGCGCCAGCAGCTTGGGAGGGAGAGAGAACGAGCAGTACTTC
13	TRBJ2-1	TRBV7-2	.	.	CASSLGPANEQFF	TGTGCCAGCAGCTTAGGCCCGGCCAATGAGCAGTTCTTC
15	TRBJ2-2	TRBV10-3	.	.	CAISGNGANTGELFF	TGTGCCATCAGTGGGAATGGGGCAAACACCGGGGAGCTGTTTTTT
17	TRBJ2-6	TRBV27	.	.	CASSLRGHRSGANVLTF	TGTGCCAGCAGTCTAAGGGGACATCGCTCTGGGGCCAACGTCCTGACTTTC
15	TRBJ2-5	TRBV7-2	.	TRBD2	CASGRPGLAEETQYF	TGTGCCAGCGGCCGACCGGGACTAGCGGAAGAGACCCAGTACTTC
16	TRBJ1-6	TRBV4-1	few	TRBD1	CASSQSDRGARSPLHF	TGCGCCAGCAGCCAATCTGACAGGGGCGCGCGTTCACCCCTCCACTTT
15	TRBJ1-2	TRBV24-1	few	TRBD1	CATSDSGTGTSGYTF	TGTGCCACCAGTGATTCCGGGACAGGGACGAGTGGCTACACCTTC
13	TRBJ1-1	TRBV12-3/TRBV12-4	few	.	CASSPRQRNEAFF	TGTGCCAGCAGTCCAAGACAGAGAAATGAAGCTTTCTTT
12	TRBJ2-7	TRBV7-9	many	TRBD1	CASSLDRDEQYF	TGTGCCAGCAGCTTGGACAGGGACGAGCAGTACTTC
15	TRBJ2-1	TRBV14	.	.	CASSQDWGLLNQQFF	TGTGCCAGCAGCCAAGATTGGGGATTACTAAATCAGCAGTTCTTC
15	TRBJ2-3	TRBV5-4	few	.	CASSLSRVRADTQYF	TGTGCCAGCAGCCTTAGCCGGGTTAGGGCAGATACGCAGTATTTT
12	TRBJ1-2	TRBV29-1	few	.	CSVGETGYGYTF	TGCAGCGTTGGTGAGACAGGCTATGGCTACACCTTC
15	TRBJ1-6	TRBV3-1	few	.	CASSRRQAVDSPLHF	TGTGCCAGCAGCCGGCGACAGGCGGTCGATTCACCCCTCCACTTT
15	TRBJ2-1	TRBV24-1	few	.	CATSDRARHPMKQFF	TGTGCCACCAGTGATCGGGCGCGACACCCCATGAAGCAGTTCTTC
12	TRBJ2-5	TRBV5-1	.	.	CAISFNQETQCF	TGCGCCATCAGCTTCAATCAAGAGACGCAGTGCTTC
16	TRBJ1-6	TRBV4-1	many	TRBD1	CASSQALDRGNRPLHF	TGCGCCAGCAGCCAAGCCCTAGACAGGGGAAATAGACCCCTCCACTTT
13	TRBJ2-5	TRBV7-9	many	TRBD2	CASTAGGVETQYF	TGTGCCAGTACAGCGGGGGGTGTGGAGACCCAGTACTTC
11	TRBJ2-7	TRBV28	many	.	CASSFSGEQYF	TGTGCCAGCAGCTTTAGCGGCGAGCAGTACTTC
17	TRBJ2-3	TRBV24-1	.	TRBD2	CATSDLQLADSTDTQYF	TGTGCCACCAGTGATTTGCAACTAGCGGACTCCACAGATACGCAGTATTTT
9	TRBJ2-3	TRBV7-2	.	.	CASSFPEYF	TGTGCCAGCAGCTTTCCTGAGTATTTT
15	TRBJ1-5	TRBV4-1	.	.	CASSQDRGKNQPQHF	TGCGCCAGCAGCCAAGACAGGGGAAAAAATCAGCCCCAGCATTTT
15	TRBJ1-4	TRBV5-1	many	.	CASSLVADPNEKLFF	TGCGCCAGCAGCTTGGTGGCAGACCCAAATGAAAAACTGTTTTTT
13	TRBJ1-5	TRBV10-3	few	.	CAISREGNQPQHF	TGTGCCATCAGCCGAGAGGGCAATCAGCCCCAGCATTTT
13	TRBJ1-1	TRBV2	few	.	CASSGAGPTEAFF	TGTGCCAGCAGTGGCGCAGGGCCCACTGAAGCTTTCTTT
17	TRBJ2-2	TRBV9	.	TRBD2	CASRAGGRFRNTGELFF	TGTGCCAGCAGGGCGGGCGGGAGATTTCGGAACACCGGGGAGCTGTTTTTT
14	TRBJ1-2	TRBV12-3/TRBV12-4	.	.	CASSFRTALKGYTF	TGTGCCAGCAGTTTCCGGACAGCGCTTAAAGGCTACACCTTC
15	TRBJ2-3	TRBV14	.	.	CASSLGPGGSNTQYF	TGTGCCAGCAGCCTCGGTCCCGGGGGAAGCAATACGCAGTATTTT
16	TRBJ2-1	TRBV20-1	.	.	CSALPLGRSSYNEQFF	TGCAGTGCTCTCCCCTTAGGGCGAAGCTCCTACAATGAGCAGTTCTTC